This passage covers 15 T cell receptor beta chains from one sample sequenced in a study of regulatory T cells in long-lasting Graves disease. Time point given: newly diagnosed GD, antithyroid drugs for less than 3 months. RNA extracted from PBMCs served as the sequencing template. To make TCR beta libraries, researchers used iRepertoire HTBI primers and Arm-PCR of CDR3 regions. TCRdb re-called the multiplex PCR reads through MiXCR, storing one row per CDR3 protein. The sample lists about 560,000 distinct CDR3 sequences; 16% were seen once. In addition, the sample was reused for a study of T cells in Graves' hyperthyroidism and ophthalmopathy.

The sequencing here drew on peripheral blood mononuclear cells (PBMCs), taken at new diagnosis, from a patient treated with antithyroid drugs. The receptors derive from a man between 18 and 35 years old with Graves disease.

The chain uses TRBV24-1 and TRBJ1-5; no definite D call. CDR3 length: 12 residues. Trimming pared 4 bases from V and 4 bases from J, leaving 4 bases between. Germline V gene sequence: CDR1 KGHDR, CDR2 SFDVKD. The CDR3 nucleotides read TGTGCCACCAGTGACTGGAATCAGCCCCAGCATTTT. This encodes CATSDWNQPQHF.

In its sample, this clonotype was seen a few times. The chain is built from TRBV7-3 and TRBJ2-1; D is unresolved. The germline V and J ends were trimmed by 0 bases and 8 bases, with 14 bases remaining between them. Germline V gene lookup returns CDR1 SGHTA and CDR2 FQGTGA. This CDR3 is built from 15 residues. The CDR3 here is CASSLTSTVTDEQFF. As DNA, the CDR3 is TGTGCCAGCAGCTTAACGTCGACGGTTACCGATGAGCAGTTCTTC.

This clonotype was counted many times. The chain combines TRBV19 with TRBJ2-7; 11 bases match TRBD2. Germline lookup yields CDR1 LNHDA and CDR2 SQIVND (reference sequence). This CDR3 is built from 13 residues. V lost 10 bases and J lost 5; bases outside the gene matches: 7. Here the CDR3 reads CATTTSGINEQYF. The CDR3 DNA reads as TGTGCCACTACGACTAGCGGGATAAACGAGCAGTACTTC.

This clonotype was detected ten times or more. The chain employs TRBV27 and TRBJ1-2; TRBD1 agrees at 8 bases. CDR1 and CDR2 (germline): MNHEY, SMNVEV (reference sequence). This CDR3 has 14 residues. The junction had 3 bases not matched to a gene; V was cut back by 2 bases and J by 4 bases. CDR3 loop: CASSLTGGAYGYTF. Here the CDR3 DNA reads TGTGCCAGCAGTTTAACAGGGGGGGCCTATGGCTACACCTTC.

This clonotype was seen many times. The J gene is TRBJ2-7, the V gene TRBV7-2, with D possibly being TRBD1 (5 bases). The CDR3 contains 11 residues. Between the trimmed V and J ends, which lost 3 bases and 6 bases, there was a span of 6 bases. Looked up from germline, CDR1 is SGHTA and CDR2 is FQGNSA. In DNA form, the CDR3 reads TGTGCCAGCAGCTTGCAGGGCGAGCAGTACTTC. Its translation: CASSLQGEQYF.

The V call is TRBV15, the J call TRBJ1-1; TRBD1 matches at 7 bases. Germline values: CDR1 LNHNV, CDR2 YYDKDF (reference sequence). This CDR3 is 14 amino acids long. The V segment lost 3 bases and the J segment 7 bases; nucleotides outside the gene matches: 8. The CDR3 loop reads CATSRGTGVIEAFF. As DNA, the CDR3 is TGTGCCACCAGCAGGGGTACAGGGGTAATTGAAGCTTTCTTT.

As concerns this clonotype: A single base separates this from a much larger clone, so it may be a read error. The rearrangement links TRBV12-3 or TRBV12-4 to TRBJ1-1, with 8 nucleotides matching TRBD1. Losses at the gene ends were 5 bases for V and 1 base for J; bases not matched to a gene: 6. This CDR3 has 15 amino acids. CDR3 sequence reads: CASSIRTGTNTEAFF. The CDR3 nucleotides read TGTGCCAGCAGTATCCGGACAGGGACGAACACTGAAGCTTTCTTT.

This clonotype was detected ten times or more. The chain couples TRBV6-1 to TRBJ2-5; D is possibly TRBD2 (5 bases). Germline loops: CDR1 MNHNS, CDR2 SASEGT. The CDR3 loop spans 15 amino acids. Trimming left V 8 bases short and J 5 bases short, with 21 bases between. CDR3 residues: CASSGGAIYGETQYF. The DNA for the CDR3 is TGTGCCAGCTCCGGAGGAGCAATCTATGGGGAGACCCAGTACTTC.

This clonotype was seen at least ten times. This sequence joins TRBV6-1 and TRBJ2-7; 11 nucleotides match TRBD1. Trimming took 5 bases from V and 6 from J; bases not matched to a gene: 6. CDR1 and CDR2 (germline): MNHNS, SASEGT. The CDR3 length is 14 residues. The CDR3 protein is CASSLGQGVSEQYF. CDR3 nucleotide sequence: TGTGCCAGCAGTCTGGGACAGGGGGTTAGCGAGCAGTACTTC.

At least ten counts were recorded for this clonotype. The chain joins TRBV11-2 to TRBJ2-3; D unclear. This CDR3 region has 16 residues. Germline V gives CDR1 SGHAT, CDR2 FQNNGV. V dropped 3 bases and J dropped 0 bases, with 13 bases sitting between them. This chain's CDR3 is CASSFYPGSSTDTQYF. For the CDR3, the DNA is TGTGCCAGCAGCTTCTACCCGGGTTCTAGCACAGATACGCAGTATTTT.

V gene TRBV5-1 combines with J gene TRBJ1-2; D possibly corresponds to TRBD1 (5 bases). The germline CDR1 and CDR2 sequences are SGHRS and YFSETQ. CDR3 length equals 16 residues. V was clipped by 0 bases and J by 6 bases, with 18 bases between them. The CDR3 loop reads CASSLEVRQSIHGYTF. The CDR3 nucleotides read TGCGCCAGCAGCTTGGAAGTTCGACAGAGTATTCATGGCTACACCTTC.

The sample holds a few counts of this clonotype. The chain combines TRBV5-1 with TRBJ1-1, with D unresolved. There are 16 residues in the CDR3. The germline gives CDR1 SGHRS, CDR2 YFSETQ. V lost 0 bases and J lost 0, with 12 bases in between. The CDR3 loop reads CASSLEGGTMNTEAFF. CDR3 in DNA: TGCGCCAGCAGCTTGGAGGGAGGTACCATGAACACTGAAGCTTTCTTT.

This clonotype turned up a few times. The chain has TRBV5-1 and TRBJ2-1; D may be TRBD1 (6 bases). Per the germline V gene, CDR1 is SGHRS and CDR2 is YFSETQ. V was clipped by 1 base and J by 2 bases, with 19 bases between them. This CDR3 spans 18 amino acids. The CDR3 nucleotides read TGCGCCAGCAGCTTGTTTTCGACAGGCCACCGCGCCTACAATGAGCAGTTCTTC. Translated: CASSLFSTGHRAYNEQFF.

This clonotype was counted ten times or more. The chain has TRBV9 and TRBJ1-1, with a weak D call TRBD1 (5 bases). Germline-derived CDR1 and CDR2 are SGDLS and YYNGEE. Trimming removed 3 bases from V and 1 base from J, with 16 bases in between. CDR3 size: 16 residues. Here the CDR3 DNA reads TGTGCCAGCAGCGCCGGGGGAGGGCGGGGGAACACTGAAGCTTTCTTT. Its translation: CASSAGGGRGNTEAFF.

This clonotype showed up just a few times. The chain recombines TRBV20-1 with TRBJ1-4; 10 bases match TRBD1. The V and J ends lost 6 bases and 8 bases, in that order; junction bases with no gene match: 6. The germline gives CDR1 DFQATT, CDR2 SNEGSKA (reference sequence). This CDR3 is built from 13 residues. The CDR3 here is CSAHDRGQEKLFF. The DNA of the CDR3 is TGCAGTGCCCATGACAGGGGGCAAGAAAAACTGTTTTTT.